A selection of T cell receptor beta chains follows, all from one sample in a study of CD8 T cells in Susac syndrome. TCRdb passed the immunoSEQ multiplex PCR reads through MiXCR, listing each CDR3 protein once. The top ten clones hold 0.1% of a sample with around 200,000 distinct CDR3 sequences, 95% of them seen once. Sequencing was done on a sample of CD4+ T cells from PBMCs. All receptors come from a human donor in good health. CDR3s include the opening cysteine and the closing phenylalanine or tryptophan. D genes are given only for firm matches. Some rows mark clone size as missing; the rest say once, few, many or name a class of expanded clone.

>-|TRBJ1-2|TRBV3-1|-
CASSQEGFTAMRGYTF
TGTGCCAGCAGCCAAGAAGGTTTCACGGCCATGAGGGGCTACACCTTC
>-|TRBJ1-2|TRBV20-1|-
CSALQNYGYTF
TGCAGTGCTCTCCAGAACTATGGCTACACCTTC
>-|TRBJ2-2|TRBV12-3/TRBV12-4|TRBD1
CASSSGQGANTGELFF
TGTGCCAGCAGTTCCGGACAGGGAGCGAACACCGGGGAGCTGTTTTTT
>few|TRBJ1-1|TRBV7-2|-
CASSLGWGTEAFF
TGTGCCAGCAGCTTAGGGTGGGGCACTGAAGCTTTCTTT
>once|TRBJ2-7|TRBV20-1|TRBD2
CSARSASGGLDEQYF
TGCAGTGCTAGATCGGCTAGCGGGGGTCTGGACGAGCAGTACTTC
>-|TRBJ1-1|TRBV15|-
CATSRDRGAGEAFF
TGTGCCACCAGCAGAGATCGGGGGGCGGGTGAAGCTTTCTTT
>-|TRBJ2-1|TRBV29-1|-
CSVVGHREPYEQFF
TGCAGCGTTGTTGGGCACAGGGAGCCGTATGAGCAGTTCTTC
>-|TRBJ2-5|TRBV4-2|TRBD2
CASSQGSLSGREQETQYF
TGTGCCAGCAGCCAAGGAAGTTTAAGCGGGAGGGAACAAGAGACCCAGTACTTC
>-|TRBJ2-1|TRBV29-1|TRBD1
CSVSGTGGSEQFF
TGCAGCGTGTCCGGGACAGGGGGCAGTGAGCAGTTCTTC
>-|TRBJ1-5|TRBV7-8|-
CASSYTEVQPQHF
TGTGCCAGCAGCTACACCGAGGTTCAGCCCCAGCATTTT
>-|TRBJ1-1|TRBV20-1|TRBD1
CSAAGTDF
TGCAGTGCTGCCGGGACAGATTTT
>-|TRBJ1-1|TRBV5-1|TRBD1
CASSQGVMNTEAFF
TGCGCCAGCAGCCAGGGGGTCATGAACACTGAAGCTTTCTTT
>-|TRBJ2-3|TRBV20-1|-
CSASRSDRYTQYF
TGCAGTGCTAGTCGGTCCGACCGTTATACGCAGTATTTT
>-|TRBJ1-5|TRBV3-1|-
CASSQGRGANQPQHF
TGTGCCAGCAGCCAAGGAAGGGGCGCGAATCAGCCCCAGCATTTT
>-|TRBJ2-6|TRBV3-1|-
CATVSGANVLTF
TGTGCCACCGTATCTGGGGCCAACGTCCTGACTTTC
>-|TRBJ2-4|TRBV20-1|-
CSAREGPRIQYF
TGCAGTGCTAGAGAGGGCCCGCGCATTCAGTACTTC
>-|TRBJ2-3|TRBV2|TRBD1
CASNKRQGLWTTDTQYF
TGTGCCAGCAATAAGAGACAGGGCCTATGGACCACAGATACGCAGTATTTT
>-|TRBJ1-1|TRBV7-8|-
CASSLPLGGDTEAFF
TGTGCCAGCAGCTTACCCCTGGGGGGGGACACTGAAGCTTTCTTT
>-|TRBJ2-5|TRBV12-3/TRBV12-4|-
CASSFERRGIQETQYF
TGTGCCAGCAGTTTCGAACGGCGGGGAATCCAAGAGACCCAGTACTTC
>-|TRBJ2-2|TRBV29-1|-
CSVVEQGLTGELFF
TGCAGCGTTGTAGAACAGGGCCTAACCGGGGAGCTGTTTTTT
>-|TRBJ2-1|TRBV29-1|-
CSVEARVYEQFF
TGCAGCGTTGAGGCGAGGGTCTATGAGCAGTTCTTC
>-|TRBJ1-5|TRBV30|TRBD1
CAWTPPGGQYNQPQHF
TGTGCCTGGACCCCCCCGGGGGGACAGTACAATCAGCCCCAGCATTTT
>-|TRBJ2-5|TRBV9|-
CASSVAGEIQETQYF
TGTGCCAGCAGCGTAGCGGGAGAGATCCAAGAGACCCAGTACTTC
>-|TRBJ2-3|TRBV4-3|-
CASSQEPSPSDTQYF
TGCGCCAGCAGCCAAGAGCCAAGTCCCTCAGATACGCAGTATTTT
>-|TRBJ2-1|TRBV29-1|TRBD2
CSVPRGGGATEQFF
TGCAGCGTTCCTCGGGGCGGGGGGGCGACTGAGCAGTTCTTC
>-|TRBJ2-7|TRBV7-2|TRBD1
CASSWGTGQTEQYF
TGTGCCAGCAGCTGGGGCACGGGACAGACCGAGCAGTACTTC
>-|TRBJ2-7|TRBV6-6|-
CASSYEAYYEQYF
TGTGCCAGCAGTTACGAGGCATACTACGAGCAGTACTTC
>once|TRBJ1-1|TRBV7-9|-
CASSLALGNEAFF
TGTGCCAGCAGCTTAGCGTTAGGTAATGAAGCTTTCTTT
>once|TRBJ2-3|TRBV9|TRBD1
CASSLRQGAAIPDTQYF
TGTGCCAGCAGCCTTCGACAGGGGGCGGCCATCCCAGATACGCAGTATTTT
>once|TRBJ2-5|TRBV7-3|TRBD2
CASSPAGGPVETQYF
TGTGCCAGCAGCCCAGCGGGAGGGCCGGTAGAGACCCAGTACTTC
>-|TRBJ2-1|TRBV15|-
CATGEGPRSEQFF
TGTGCCACCGGCGAGGGGCCGAGGAGTGAGCAGTTCTTC
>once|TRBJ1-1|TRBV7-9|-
CASSHPRSRVEAFF
TGTGCCAGCAGCCACCCCAGGAGCCGCGTTGAAGCTTTCTTT
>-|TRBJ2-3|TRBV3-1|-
CASSHGPPRTDTQYF
TGTGCCAGCAGCCACGGACCTCCCCGAACAGATACGCAGTATTTT
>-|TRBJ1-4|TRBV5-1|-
CASRVAGSTNEKLFF
TGCGCCAGCAGAGTTGCTGGGTCAACTAATGAAAAACTGTTTTTT
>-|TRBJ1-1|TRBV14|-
CASSQAWGVSAEAFF
TGTGCCAGCAGCCAAGCTTGGGGGGTTAGTGCTGAAGCTTTCTTT
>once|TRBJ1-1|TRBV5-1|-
CASSLGSTVNTEAFF
TGCGCCAGCAGCTTGGGATCGACGGTGAACACTGAAGCTTTCTTT
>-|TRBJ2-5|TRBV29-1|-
CSVESETQYF
TGCAGCGTTGAAAGCGAGACCCAGTACTTC
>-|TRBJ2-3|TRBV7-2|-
CASSLAGLSTDTQYF
TGTGCCAGCAGCTTAGCTGGACTCAGCACAGATACGCAGTATTTT
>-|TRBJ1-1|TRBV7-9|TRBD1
CASSIQDRVGGEAFF
TGTGCCAGCAGCATCCAAGACAGGGTCGGTGGTGAAGCTTTCTTT
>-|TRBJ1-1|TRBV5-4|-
CASSLDGRTAFF
TGTGCCAGCAGCTTGGATGGCCGGACAGCTTTCTTT
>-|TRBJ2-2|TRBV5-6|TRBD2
CASSLVVLGAGRGGELFF
TGTGCCAGCAGCTTGGTGGTCTTGGGAGCGGGGCGAGGCGGGGAGCTGTTTTTT
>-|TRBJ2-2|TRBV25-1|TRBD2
CASSDVLAGPRGTGELFF
TGTGCCAGCAGTGATGTACTAGCGGGCCCTCGGGGCACCGGGGAGCTGTTTTTT
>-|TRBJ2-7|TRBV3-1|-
CASSQGPGPGDEQYF
TGTGCCAGCAGCCAAGGCCCAGGGCCTGGGGACGAGCAGTACTTC
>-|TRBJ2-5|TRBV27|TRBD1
CASSSPAGQGVGETQYF
TGTGCCAGCAGTTCGCCGGCGGGACAGGGAGTAGGGGAGACCCAGTACTTC
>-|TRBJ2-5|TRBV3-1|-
CASSQDPVQETQYF
TGTGCCAGCAGCCAAGACCCGGTCCAAGAGACCCAGTACTTC
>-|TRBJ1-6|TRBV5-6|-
CASSFIIGSPLHF
TGTGCCAGCAGCTTTATAATAGGTTCACCCCTCCACTTT
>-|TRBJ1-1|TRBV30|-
CAWREASNTEAFF
TGTGCCTGGAGGGAGGCCTCGAACACTGAAGCTTTCTTT
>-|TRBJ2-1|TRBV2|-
CASTGLGLLNEQFF
TGTGCCAGCACGGGCCTGGGACTCCTGAATGAGCAGTTCTTC
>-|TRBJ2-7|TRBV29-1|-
CSVGEGVWEQYF
TGCAGCGTTGGCGAGGGGGTTTGGGAGCAGTACTTC
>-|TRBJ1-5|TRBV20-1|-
CSARVAGQPQHF
TGCAGTGCTAGAGTTGCTGGGCAGCCCCAGCATTTT
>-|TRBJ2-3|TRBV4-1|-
CASRPASSTDTQYF
TGCGCCAGCCGGCCAGCTTCTAGCACAGATACGCAGTATTTT
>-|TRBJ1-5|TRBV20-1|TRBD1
CSVPGGTGGFISNQPQHF
TGCAGTGTTCCGGGAGGGACAGGGGGCTTCATCAGCAATCAGCCCCAGCATTTT
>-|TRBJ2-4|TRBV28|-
CASLDRTKNIQYF
TGTGCCAGCTTAGACAGGACCAAAAACATTCAGTACTTC
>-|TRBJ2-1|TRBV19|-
CASSATVAGRLGYNEQFF
TGTGCCAGTAGTGCAACGGTGGCAGGCCGGCTAGGGTACAATGAGCAGTTCTTC
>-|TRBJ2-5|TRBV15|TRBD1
CATSRDPGGLQETQYF
TGTGCCACCAGCAGAGACCCAGGGGGTTTACAAGAGACCCAGTACTTC